The 21 T cell receptor beta chains below come from one sample, sequenced in a study of T cell changes during pregnancy in multiple sclerosis. Measured with immunoSEQ multiplex PCR; TCRdb has only the in-frame clones, and not every one. The table records 35,000 to 55,000 clones, about 92% of them present only once. The material sequenced was peripheral blood, taken in the third trimester of pregnancy. The receptors originated from a female donor with multiple sclerosis, enrolled in a pregnancy study.

The gene calls are TRBV19 and TRBJ2-1, with D maybe TRBD2 (6 bases). The length of the CDR3 is 17 residues. Germline CDR1 and CDR2: LNHDA and SQIVND (reference sequence). V dropped 5 bases and J dropped 0 bases, with 17 bases sitting between them. The CDR3 sequence is CASSPLGVADSYNEQFF. DNA of the CDR3: TGTGCCAGTAGTCCTCTAGGGGTAGCGGACTCCTACAATGAGCAGTTCTTC.

This rearrangement joins TRBV25-1 to TRBJ2-2, with 8 bases identical to TRBD1. Germline V CDR1 and CDR2: MGHDK, SYGVNS. V lost 8 bases to trimming and J lost 2 bases; unmatched junction nucleotides: 4. The CDR3 consists of 14 residues. This chain's CDR3 is CASVQGENTGELFF. The CDR3 nucleotides are TGTGCCAGCGTACAGGGGGAAAACACCGGGGAGCTGTTTTTT.

The chain links TRBV11-1 to TRBJ2-1, with 9 nucleotides matching TRBD2. Germline V gene data show CDR1 as SGHAT and CDR2 as FQDESV (reference sequence). Trimming cost V 4 bases and J 3 bases; bases outside gene matches: 4. There are 15 residues in the CDR3. The CDR3 nucleotides read TGTGCCAGCAGCTACTGGACTAGCGTCTACAATGAGCAGTTCTTC. As protein: CASSYWTSVYNEQFF. Supplemented by reference TRBV11-1 and TRBJ2-1, the full variable domain reads EAEVAQSPRYKITEKSQAVAFWCDPISGHATLYWYRQILGQGPELLVQFQDESVVDDSQLPKDRFSAERLKGVDSTLKIQPAELGDSAMYLCASSYWTSVYNEQFFGPGTRLTVL.

This clone was counted a single time. The rearrangement links TRBV2 to TRBJ2-5; 7 bases align to TRBD1. The CDR3 sequence is 17 residues long. The V gene's germline CDR1 is SNHLY and CDR2 FYNNEI. Trimming removed 7 bases from V and 4 bases from J; junction bases left unmatched: 18. The CDR3 bases are TGTGCCAGCATTGGAGTTTGGGCTAGCTCAGGGGGAGAGACCCAGTACTTC. As protein: CASIGVWASSGGETQYF. The complete variable domain, with remaining parts taken from reference TRBV2 and TRBJ2-5, reads EPEVTQTPSHQVTQMGQEVILRCVPISNHLYFYWYRQILGQKVEFLVSFYNNEISEKSEIFDDQFSVERPDGSNFTLKIRSTKLEDSAMYFCASIGVWASSGGETQYFGPGTRLLVL.

This chain uses TRBV11-2 with TRBJ2-5, with unresolved D. CDR3 length equals 13 residues. Looked up from germline, CDR1 is SGHAT and CDR2 is FQNNGV. V lost 0 bases to trimming and J lost 1 base, with 3 bases between them. The CDR3 nucleotides read TGTGCCAGCAGCTTAGAGGCCCAAGAGACCCAGTACTTC. Its protein is CASSLEAQETQYF.

This clone has only a few counts. The chain combines TRBV19 with TRBJ2-7; 13 positions match TRBD2. CDR3 length equals 13 residues. Per the germline V gene, CDR1 is LNHDA and CDR2 is SQIVND (reference sequence). The V gene end was trimmed by 6 bases and the J gene end by 11 bases; junction bases not matched to a gene: 7. The CDR3 is CASRLGLAGSEYF. DNA for the CDR3: TGTGCCAGTAGATTGGGACTAGCGGGATCGGAGTACTTC.

The V call is TRBV4-1, the J call TRBJ2-7, with 12 positions matching TRBD1. Germline CDR1 is MGHRA and CDR2 is YSYEKL. The CDR3 spans 17 residues. J lost 6 bases, V lost 0 bases, and 9 bases had no gene match. CDR3 in DNA: TGCGCCAGCAGCCAAGAAGCAGGGACAGGGGGCAGTGGCGAGCAGTACTTC. This encodes CASSQEAGTGGSGEQYF.

The chain links TRBV5-5 to TRBJ1-5; TRBD1 matches at 9 bases. Germline values: CDR1 SGHKS, CDR2 YYEKEE (reference sequence). The CDR3 totals 15 residues. Losses at the gene ends were 2 bases for V and 2 bases for J; bases not matched to a gene: 2. DNA of the CDR3: TGTGCCAGCAGCTTCACAGGGGGCGGCAATCAGCCCCAGCATTTT. The encoded protein is CASSFTGGGNQPQHF.

The V and J genes are TRBV19 and TRBJ2-2; D is possibly TRBD1 (5 bases). The germline V and J ends were trimmed by 10 bases and 4 bases, with 10 bases remaining between them. CDR1 is LNHDA, CDR2 SQIVND, per germline (reference sequence). The CDR3 sequence is 12 residues long. The CDR3 coding sequence is TGTGCCACCCAGGGAATCACCGGGGAGCTGTTTTTT. As protein: CATQGITGELFF.

This chain's CDR3 is CASSLARTGGTETQYF. The DNA of the CDR3 is TGTGCCAGCAGCTTAGCCCGGACAGGGGGTACAGAGACCCAGTACTTC. The V call is TRBV7-2, the J call TRBJ2-5, with 10 bases identical to TRBD1. The CDR3 is 16 amino acids. The V segment lost 0 bases and the J segment 4 bases; nucleotides outside the gene matches: 5. The germline CDR1 and CDR2 sequences are SGHTA and FQGNSA.

V usage is TRBV7-3 and J usage is TRBJ2-3; unclear D gene. This CDR3 comprises 15 residues. V lost 4 bases, J lost 6 bases, and 17 bases lay in between. Germline V CDR1 and CDR2: SGHTA, FQGTGA. The CDR3 is CASSSTSSSRDTQYF. DNA of the CDR3: TGTGCCAGCAGCTCGACATCGAGCAGTAGGGATACGCAGTATTTT. Using reference TRBV7-3 and TRBJ2-3 for the parts outside the CDR3, the full variable domain is GAGVSQTPSNKVTEKGKYVELRCDPISGHTALYWYRQSLGQGPEFLIYFQGTGAADDSGLPNDRFFAVRPEGSVSTLKIQRTERGDSAVYLCASSSTSSSRDTQYFGPGTRLTVL.

The CDR3 region has the DNA TGTGCCTGGAGGGGCAGGGGTATGAATGGCTACACCTTC. It translates to CAWRGRGMNGYTF. This rearrangement joins TRBV30 to TRBJ1-2, with D possibly matching TRBD1 (6 bases). Trimming removed 3 bases at V and 6 bases at J, with 14 bases between. CDR1 is GTSNPN and CDR2 is SVGIG in the germline V gene (reference sequence). The CDR3 length is 13 residues.

The J gene is TRBJ2-7, the V gene TRBV18; perhaps TRBD1 as D (5 bases). The V gene's germline CDR1 is KGHSH and CDR2 LQKENI. This CDR3 is built from 14 residues. V lost 5 bases and J 3 bases, leaving 14 bases between the germline ends. The CDR3 sequence: CASSWAGQDYEQYF. DNA of the CDR3: TGTGCCAGCTCATGGGCAGGGCAGGACTACGAGCAGTACTTC. Drawing the rest from reference TRBV18 and TRBJ2-7, the complete variable domain is NAGVMQNPRHLVRRRGQEARLRCSPMKGHSHVYWYRQLPEEGLKFMVYLQKENIIDESGMPKERFSAEFPKEGPSILRIQQVVRGDSAAYFCASSWAGQDYEQYFGPGTRLTVT.

The chain carries TRBV2 and TRBJ1-1; D uncertain. Deletions cut 6 bases from V and 2 bases from J, with 7 bases between. The CDR3 spans 12 residues. Germline V gene data show CDR1 as SNHLY and CDR2 as FYNNEI. The CDR3 DNA reads as TGTGCCAGCAGGGGGAGAAACACTGAAGCTTTCTTT. Translated, it gives CASRGRNTEAFF.

The rearrangement uses TRBV19 and TRBJ2-3, with a weak D call TRBD2 (5 bases). The germline V and J ends were trimmed by 4 bases and 3 bases, with 17 bases remaining between them. The CDR3 loop spans 16 amino acids. Germline loops: CDR1 LNHDA, CDR2 SQIVND (reference sequence). CDR3 sequence: CASSSRVRTGTDTQYF. The DNA of the CDR3 is TGTGCCAGTAGTAGCCGAGTACGGACGGGGACAGATACGCAGTATTTT.

The genes are TRBV5-5 and TRBJ1-4, with unresolved D. V lost 6 bases and J lost 6, with 6 bases in between. Germline CDR1 is SGHKS and CDR2 is YYEKEE (reference sequence). The CDR3 loop spans 11 amino acids. The CDR3 spells CASTLHEKLFF. The CDR3 region has the DNA TGTGCCAGCACCCTCCATGAAAAACTGTTTTTT.

The V and J genes are TRBV5-4 and TRBJ2-1, with a possible D match to TRBD2 (6 bases). V was clipped by 4 bases and J by 6 bases, with 14 bases between them. The CDR3 is made up of 14 amino acids. The V gene's germline CDR1 is SGHNT and CDR2 YYREEE (reference sequence). CDR3 bases: TGTGCCAGCAGCCTTGGGACTCATGGCAATGAGCAGTTCTTC. It codes for CASSLGTHGNEQFF.

V usage is TRBV7-2 and J usage is TRBJ2-2, with D possibly TRBD2 on 5 matching bases. CDR3 size: 15 residues. CDR1 and CDR2 (germline): SGHTA, FQGNSA. Trimming pared 1 base from V and 7 bases from J, leaving 13 bases between. CDR3 sequence reads: CASSLESEGIGELFF. CDR3 nucleotides: TGTGCCAGCAGCTTAGAATCCGAGGGTATCGGGGAGCTGTTTTTT.

V usage is TRBV4-3 and J usage is TRBJ2-5; weak D call: TRBD1 (5 bases). V was shortened by 0 bases and J by 4 bases, with 6 bases between the two germline ends. The CDR3 is made up of 13 amino acids. Germline loops: CDR1 LGHNA, CDR2 YSLEER. The CDR3 sequence: CASSQDRGETQYF. Written as DNA, the CDR3 is TGCGCCAGCAGCCAAGATAGGGGAGAGACCCAGTACTTC.

This chain links TRBV28 with TRBJ2-1; TRBD2 agrees at 7 bases. The germline V gene encodes CDR1 MDHEN and CDR2 SYDVKM. The ends lost 2 bases at V and 7 bases at J; junction bases unmatched: 17. This CDR3 has 18 amino acids. The CDR3 DNA reads TGTGCCAGCAGTTTAAACCCATGGGCGGGAGCGCGGGGGAATGAGCAGTTCTTC. Its translation is CASSLNPWAGARGNEQFF.

This clone was detected only once. The chain carries TRBV2 and TRBJ1-3, with TRBD1 matching 7 bases. Germline V gene lookup returns CDR1 SNHLY and CDR2 FYNNEI. This CDR3 has 13 residues. V was clipped by 8 bases and J by 6 bases; unmatched bases: 7. CDR3 amino acids: CASVRDSVNTIYF. DNA of the CDR3: TGTGCCAGCGTCAGGGACAGCGTAAACACCATATATTTT.